Below, 7 T cell receptor beta chains from the same sample are listed, as sequenced in a study of T-cell memory formation after mild COVID-19 (dated by TCRdb to about 2021). The receptor library was made with 5' RACE. For sequencing, an Illumina NovaSeq 6000 was employed. TCRdb trimmed public reads at Q25 via fastp, called clones via MiXCR and kept in-frame beta chains. Each CDR3 protein appears once, grouped with its most common genes and DNA. The sample table contains roughly 310,000 distinct CDR3 sequences; only one count was recorded for roughly 15% of them. Jointly, the top ten make up roughly a fifth of the sample. Sequences were obtained from PBMCs or a T cell subset sorted from them (not recorded which). These receptors all stem from a man younger than 30 who had mild COVID-19 (a few samples of this study predate the infection). The sample titles of this study are shuffled in the database, so cell type and time point are left out; the donor was told from shared clones.

This clonotype appeared a few times. This CDR3 is CASSPDQAYGYTF. In DNA, the CDR3 is TGTGCCAGCAGCCCGGACCAGGCCTATGGCTACACCTTC. The rearrangement uses TRBV7-9 and TRBJ1-2; no definite D call. CDR3 length equals 13 residues. Germline CDR1 and CDR2: SEHNR and FQNEAQ (reference sequence). V was clipped by 5 bases and J by 4 bases, with 11 bases between them.

This clonotype was seen at least ten times. The chain is built from TRBV5-1 and TRBJ1-1; D perhaps matches TRBD1 (6 bases). The germline CDR1 and CDR2 sequences are SGHRS and YFSETQ. The CDR3 extends over 13 amino acids. Trimming removed 0 bases at V and 6 bases at J, with 9 bases between. The CDR3 DNA follows: TGCGCCAGCAGCTTGGCCGAGGGGGCTGAAGCTTTCTTT. It translates to CASSLAEGAEAFF.

This sequence joins TRBV5-8 and TRBJ1-2; 9 bases line up with TRBD1. The CDR3 totals 15 residues. V gave up 6 bases and J gave up 5 bases; unmatched junction bases: 11. From germline, CDR1 is SGHTS and CDR2 YDEGEE. The CDR3 DNA reads as TGTGCCAGCACCTTACGGGACAGGGCCACGTATGGCTACACCTTC. It translates to CASTLRDRATYGYTF.

This clonotype came up a few times. The rearrangement links TRBV11-1 to TRBJ2-7, with TRBD2 matching over 8 bases. The germline V gene has CDR1 SGHAT and CDR2 FQDESV (reference sequence). V dropped 5 bases and J dropped 8; count of bases not matched to a gene: 2. The CDR3 loop spans 11 amino acids. CDR3 residues: CASSRGGKQYV. For the CDR3, the DNA is TGTGCCAGCAGCCGGGGGGGCAAGCAGTACGTC.

The CDR3 reads CSARTPGYEQYV. Written as DNA, the CDR3 is TGCAGTGCCCGAACCCCTGGCTACGAGCAGTACGTC. This sequence joins TRBV20-1 and TRBJ2-7; D not certain. Germline V gives CDR1 DFQATT, CDR2 SNEGSKA (reference sequence). With 6 bases removed from V and 3 bases from J, the gap between germline ends came to 12 bases. The CDR3 is 12 amino acids.

This clonotype was observed a handful of times. This chain joins TRBV5-1 and TRBJ2-1; D perhaps matches TRBD2 (5 bases). The CDR3 runs to 13 residues. The germline CDR1 and CDR2 sequences are SGHRS and YFSETQ. V was cut by 3 bases and J by 9 bases, with 13 bases left in between. The CDR3 spells CASSSLGSGEQFF. In DNA, the CDR3 is TGCGCCAGCAGCTCCCTAGGAAGCGGTGAGCAGTTCTTC. Together with reference TRBV5-1 and TRBJ2-1, the CDR3 gives the full variable domain: KAGVTQTPRYLIKTRGQQVTLSCSPISGHRSVSWYQQTPGQGLQFLFEYFSETQRNKGNFPGRFSGRQFSNSRSEMNVSTLELGDSALYLCASSSLGSGEQFFGPGTRLTVL.

The chain links TRBV6-5 to TRBJ1-1; the D is unclear. V was trimmed by 3 bases and J by 6 bases, leaving 8 bases between them. The CDR3 runs to 12 residues. Germline lookup yields CDR1 MNHEY and CDR2 SVGAGI. The CDR3 DNA is TGTGCCAGCAGTTATACTGACGCTGAAGCTTTCTTT. It translates to CASSYTDAEAFF.